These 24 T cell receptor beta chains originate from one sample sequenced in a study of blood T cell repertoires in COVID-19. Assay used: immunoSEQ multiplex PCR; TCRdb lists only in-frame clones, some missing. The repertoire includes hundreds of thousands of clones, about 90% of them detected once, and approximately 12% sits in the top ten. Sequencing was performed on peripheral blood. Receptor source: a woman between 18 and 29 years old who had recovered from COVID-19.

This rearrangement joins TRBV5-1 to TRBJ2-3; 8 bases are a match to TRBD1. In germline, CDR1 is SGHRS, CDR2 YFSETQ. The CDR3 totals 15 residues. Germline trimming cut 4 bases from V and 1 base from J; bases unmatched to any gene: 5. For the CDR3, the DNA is TGCGCCAGCAGCCCGGGGACAGGCCGCACAGATACGCAGTATTTT. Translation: CASSPGTGRTDTQYF. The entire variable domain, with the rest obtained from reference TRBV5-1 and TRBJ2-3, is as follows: KAGVTQTPRYLIKTRGQQVTLSCSPISGHRSVSWYQQTPGQGLQFLFEYFSETQRNKGNFPGRFSGRQFSNSRSEMNVSTLELGDSALYLCASSPGTGRTDTQYFGPGTRLTVL.

In DNA, the CDR3 is TGTGCCAGCAGCGTAGCCCACGGGACAGCTGGCTACACCTTC. Translated, it gives CASSVAHGTAGYTF. The rearrangement uses TRBV9 and TRBJ1-2; TRBD1 aligns across 7 bases. Germline trimming cut 0 bases from V and 7 bases from J; bases unmatched to any gene: 6. This CDR3 has 14 residues. CDR1 is SGDLS, CDR2 YYNGEE, per germline. Based on the CDR3 plus reference TRBV9 and TRBJ1-2, the full variable domain is DSGVTQTPKHLITATGQRVTLRCSPRSGDLSVYWYQQSLDQGLQFLIQYYNGEERAKGNILERFSAQQFPDLHSELNLSSLELGDSALYFCASSVAHGTAGYTFGSGTRLTVV.

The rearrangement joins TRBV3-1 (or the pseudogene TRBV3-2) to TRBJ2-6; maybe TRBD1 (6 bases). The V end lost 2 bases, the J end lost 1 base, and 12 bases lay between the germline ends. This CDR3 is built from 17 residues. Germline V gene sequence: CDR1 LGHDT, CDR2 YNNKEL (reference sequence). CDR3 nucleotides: TGTGCCAGCAGCCAAATATCCCAGGGGTCTGGGGCCAACGTCCTGACTTTC. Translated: CASSQISQGSGANVLTF.

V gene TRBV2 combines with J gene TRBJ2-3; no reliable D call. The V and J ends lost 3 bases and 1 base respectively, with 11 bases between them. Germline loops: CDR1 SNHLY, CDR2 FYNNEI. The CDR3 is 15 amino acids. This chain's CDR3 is CASSEIAFGTDTQYF. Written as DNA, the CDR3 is TGTGCCAGCAGTGAGATTGCGTTTGGCACAGATACGCAGTATTTT. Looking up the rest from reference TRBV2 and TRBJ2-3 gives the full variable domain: EPEVTQTPSHQVTQMGQEVILRCVPISNHLYFYWYRQILGQKVEFLVSFYNNEISEKSEIFDDQFSVERPDGSNFTLKIRSTKLEDSAMYFCASSEIAFGTDTQYFGPGTRLTVL.

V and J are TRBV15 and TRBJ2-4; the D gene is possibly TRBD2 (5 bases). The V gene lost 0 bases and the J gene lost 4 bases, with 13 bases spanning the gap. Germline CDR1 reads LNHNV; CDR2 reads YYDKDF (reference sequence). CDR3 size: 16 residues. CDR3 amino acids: CATSREGERLKNIQYF. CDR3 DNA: TGTGCCACCAGCAGAGAAGGCGAGCGGCTAAAAAACATTCAGTACTTC.

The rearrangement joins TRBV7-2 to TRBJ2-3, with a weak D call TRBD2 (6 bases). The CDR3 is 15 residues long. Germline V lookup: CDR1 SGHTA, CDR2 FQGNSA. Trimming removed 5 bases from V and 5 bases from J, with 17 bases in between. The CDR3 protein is CASSPKAGWGDTQYF. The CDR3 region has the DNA TGTGCCAGCAGCCCTAAGGCGGGATGGGGAGATACGCAGTATTTT.

In nucleotides, the CDR3 is TGTGCCAGCAGCTCCGTCGCCATTGGGACAGGGAGCTACGAGCAGTACTTC. This gives the protein CASSSVAIGTGSYEQYF. The V gene is TRBV7-6, the J gene TRBJ2-7; 9 nucleotides line up with TRBD1. V shed 4 bases, J shed 3 bases, and the junction held 13 bases outside the gene matches. Germline CDR1 SGHVS, CDR2 FNYEAQ. CDR3 length: 17 residues.

This CDR3 is CASSSGTGTGYTF. The CDR3, as DNA: TGTGCCAGCAGTTCTGGGACAGGGACTGGCTACACCTTC. The chain recombines TRBV27 with TRBJ1-2; 9 nucleotides align to TRBD1. J lost 7 bases, V lost 4 bases, and 4 bases had no gene match. The CDR3 length is 13 residues. CDR1 is MNHEY and CDR2 is SMNVEV in the germline V gene (reference sequence).

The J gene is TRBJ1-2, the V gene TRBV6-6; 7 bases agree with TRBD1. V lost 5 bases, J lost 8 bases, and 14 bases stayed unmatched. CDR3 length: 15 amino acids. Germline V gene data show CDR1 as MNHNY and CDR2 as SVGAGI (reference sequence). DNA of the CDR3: TGTGCCAGCAGTACCCTTTCCACAGGGGCGTGGGGCTACACCTTC. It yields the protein CASSTLSTGAWGYTF.

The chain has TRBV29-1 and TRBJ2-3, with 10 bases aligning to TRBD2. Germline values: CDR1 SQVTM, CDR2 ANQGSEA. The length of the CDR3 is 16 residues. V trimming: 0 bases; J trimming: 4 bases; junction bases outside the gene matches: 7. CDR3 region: CSVEEMIAGGPDTQYF. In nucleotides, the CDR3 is TGCAGCGTTGAAGAAATGATAGCGGGAGGTCCAGATACGCAGTATTTT.

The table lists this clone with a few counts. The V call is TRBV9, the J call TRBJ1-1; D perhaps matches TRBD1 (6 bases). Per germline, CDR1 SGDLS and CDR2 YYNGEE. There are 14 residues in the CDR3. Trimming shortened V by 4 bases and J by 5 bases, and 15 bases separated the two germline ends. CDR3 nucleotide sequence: TGTGCCAGCAGCTTCAGGGGAGGGGTGACTGAAGCTTTCTTT. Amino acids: CASSFRGGVTEAFF.

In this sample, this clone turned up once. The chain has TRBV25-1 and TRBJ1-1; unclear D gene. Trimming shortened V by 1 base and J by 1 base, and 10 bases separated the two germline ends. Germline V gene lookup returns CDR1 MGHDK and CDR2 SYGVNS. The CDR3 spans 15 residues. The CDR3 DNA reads TGTGCCAGCAGTGAATTCGGAGGCAAGAACACTGAAGCTTTCTTT. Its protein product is CASSEFGGKNTEAFF.

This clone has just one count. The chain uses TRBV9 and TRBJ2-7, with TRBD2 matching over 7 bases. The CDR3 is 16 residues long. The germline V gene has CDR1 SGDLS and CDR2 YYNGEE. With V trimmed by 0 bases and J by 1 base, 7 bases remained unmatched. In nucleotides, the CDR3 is TGTGCCAGCAGCGTAGATGGCGGGGGTTGGTCCTACGAGCAGTACTTC. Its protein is CASSVDGGGWSYEQYF. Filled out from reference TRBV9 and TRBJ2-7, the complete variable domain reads DSGVTQTPKHLITATGQRVTLRCSPRSGDLSVYWYQQSLDQGLQFLIQYYNGEERAKGNILERFSAQQFPDLHSELNLSSLELGDSALYFCASSVDGGGWSYEQYFGPGTRLTVT.

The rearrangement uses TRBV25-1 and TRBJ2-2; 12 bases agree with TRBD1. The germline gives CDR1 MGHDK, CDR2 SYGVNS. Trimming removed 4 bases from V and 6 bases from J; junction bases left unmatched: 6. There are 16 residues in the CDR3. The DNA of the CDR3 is TGTGCCAGCAGTGGATCGGGACAGGGGGCCCCCGGGGAGCTGTTTTTT. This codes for CASSGSGQGAPGELFF.

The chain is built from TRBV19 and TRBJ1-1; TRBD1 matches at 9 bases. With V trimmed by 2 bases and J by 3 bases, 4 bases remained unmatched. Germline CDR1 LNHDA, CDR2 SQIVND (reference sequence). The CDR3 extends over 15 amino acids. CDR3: CASSITTGGDTEAFF. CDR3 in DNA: TGTGCCAGTAGTATAACGACAGGGGGTGACACTGAAGCTTTCTTT.

For the CDR3, the DNA is TGTGCCAGCAGCCAAGAAGGGAGAAGTCGGGACAAGGACACTGAAGCTTTCTTT. It encodes CASSQEGRSRDKDTEAFF. This sequence joins TRBV3-1 (or the pseudogene TRBV3-2) and TRBJ1-1, with a weak D call TRBD1 (6 bases). The CDR3 length is 18 residues. Trimming shortened V by 0 bases and J by 3 bases, and 20 bases separated the two germline ends. Per germline, CDR1 LGHDT and CDR2 YNNKEL (reference sequence).

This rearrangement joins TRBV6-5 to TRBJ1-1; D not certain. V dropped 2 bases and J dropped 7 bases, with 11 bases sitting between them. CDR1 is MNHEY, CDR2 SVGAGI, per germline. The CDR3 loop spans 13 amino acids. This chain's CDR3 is CASSYATKIEAFF. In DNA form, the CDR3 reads TGTGCCAGCAGTTACGCGACAAAGATTGAAGCTTTCTTT.

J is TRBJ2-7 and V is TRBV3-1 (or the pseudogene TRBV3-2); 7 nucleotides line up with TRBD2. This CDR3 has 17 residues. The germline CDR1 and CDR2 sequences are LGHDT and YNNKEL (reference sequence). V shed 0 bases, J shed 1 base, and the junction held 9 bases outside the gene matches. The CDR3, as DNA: TGTGCCAGCAGCCAAGATCTTCCGGGACTACTATCCTACGAGCAGTACTTC. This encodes CASSQDLPGLLSYEQYF.

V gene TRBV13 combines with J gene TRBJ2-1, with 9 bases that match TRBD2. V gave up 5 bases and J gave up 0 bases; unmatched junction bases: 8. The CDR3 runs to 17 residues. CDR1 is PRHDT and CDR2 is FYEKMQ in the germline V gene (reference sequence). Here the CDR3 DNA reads TGTGCCAGCAGCCCCCGCCAGCGGGAGGTCTCCTACAATGAGCAGTTCTTC. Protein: CASSPRQREVSYNEQFF.

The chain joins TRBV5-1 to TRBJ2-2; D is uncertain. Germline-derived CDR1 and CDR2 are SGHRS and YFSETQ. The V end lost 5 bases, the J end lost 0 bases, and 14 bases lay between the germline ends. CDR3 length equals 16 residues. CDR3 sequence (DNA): TGCGCCAGCAGTCCTTCCCTCCCCCCGAACACCGGGGAGCTGTTTTTT. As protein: CASSPSLPPNTGELFF.

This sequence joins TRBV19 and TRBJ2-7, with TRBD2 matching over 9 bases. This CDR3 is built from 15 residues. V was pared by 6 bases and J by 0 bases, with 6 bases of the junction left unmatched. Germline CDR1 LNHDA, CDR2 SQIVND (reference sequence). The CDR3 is CASRSAGGFSYEQYF. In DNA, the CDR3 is TGTGCCAGTAGGTCAGCGGGAGGCTTCTCCTACGAGCAGTACTTC. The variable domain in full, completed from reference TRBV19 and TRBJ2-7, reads DGGITQSPKYLFRKEGQNVTLSCEQNLNHDAMYWYRQDPGQGLRLIYYSQIVNDFQKGDIAEGYSVSREKKESFPLTVTSAQKNPTAFYLCASRSAGGFSYEQYFGPGTRLTVT.

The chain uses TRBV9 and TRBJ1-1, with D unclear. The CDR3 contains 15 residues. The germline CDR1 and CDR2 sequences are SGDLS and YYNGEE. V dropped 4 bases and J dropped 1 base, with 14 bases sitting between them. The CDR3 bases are TGTGCCAGCAGCCCTGTACCGGGAAGGAACACTGAAGCTTTCTTT. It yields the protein CASSPVPGRNTEAFF.

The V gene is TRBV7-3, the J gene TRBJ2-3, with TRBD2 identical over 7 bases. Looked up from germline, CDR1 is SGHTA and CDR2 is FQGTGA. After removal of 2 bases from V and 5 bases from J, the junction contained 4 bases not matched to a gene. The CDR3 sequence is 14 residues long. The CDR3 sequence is CASSLRLAGDTQYF. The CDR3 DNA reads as TGTGCCAGCAGCTTACGACTAGCTGGAGATACGCAGTATTTT.

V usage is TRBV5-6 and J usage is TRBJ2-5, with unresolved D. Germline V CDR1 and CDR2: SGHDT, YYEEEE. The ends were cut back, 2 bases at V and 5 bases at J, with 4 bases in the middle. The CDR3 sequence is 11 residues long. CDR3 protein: CASSFRETQYF. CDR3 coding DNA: TGTGCCAGCAGCTTCCGGGAGACCCAGTACTTC. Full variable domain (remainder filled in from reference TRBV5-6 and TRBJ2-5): DAGVTQSPTHLIKTRGQQVTLRCSPKSGHDTVSWYQQALGQGPQFIFQYYEEEERQRGNFPDRFSGHQFPNYSSELNVNALLLGDSALYLCASSFRETQYFGPGTRLLVL.